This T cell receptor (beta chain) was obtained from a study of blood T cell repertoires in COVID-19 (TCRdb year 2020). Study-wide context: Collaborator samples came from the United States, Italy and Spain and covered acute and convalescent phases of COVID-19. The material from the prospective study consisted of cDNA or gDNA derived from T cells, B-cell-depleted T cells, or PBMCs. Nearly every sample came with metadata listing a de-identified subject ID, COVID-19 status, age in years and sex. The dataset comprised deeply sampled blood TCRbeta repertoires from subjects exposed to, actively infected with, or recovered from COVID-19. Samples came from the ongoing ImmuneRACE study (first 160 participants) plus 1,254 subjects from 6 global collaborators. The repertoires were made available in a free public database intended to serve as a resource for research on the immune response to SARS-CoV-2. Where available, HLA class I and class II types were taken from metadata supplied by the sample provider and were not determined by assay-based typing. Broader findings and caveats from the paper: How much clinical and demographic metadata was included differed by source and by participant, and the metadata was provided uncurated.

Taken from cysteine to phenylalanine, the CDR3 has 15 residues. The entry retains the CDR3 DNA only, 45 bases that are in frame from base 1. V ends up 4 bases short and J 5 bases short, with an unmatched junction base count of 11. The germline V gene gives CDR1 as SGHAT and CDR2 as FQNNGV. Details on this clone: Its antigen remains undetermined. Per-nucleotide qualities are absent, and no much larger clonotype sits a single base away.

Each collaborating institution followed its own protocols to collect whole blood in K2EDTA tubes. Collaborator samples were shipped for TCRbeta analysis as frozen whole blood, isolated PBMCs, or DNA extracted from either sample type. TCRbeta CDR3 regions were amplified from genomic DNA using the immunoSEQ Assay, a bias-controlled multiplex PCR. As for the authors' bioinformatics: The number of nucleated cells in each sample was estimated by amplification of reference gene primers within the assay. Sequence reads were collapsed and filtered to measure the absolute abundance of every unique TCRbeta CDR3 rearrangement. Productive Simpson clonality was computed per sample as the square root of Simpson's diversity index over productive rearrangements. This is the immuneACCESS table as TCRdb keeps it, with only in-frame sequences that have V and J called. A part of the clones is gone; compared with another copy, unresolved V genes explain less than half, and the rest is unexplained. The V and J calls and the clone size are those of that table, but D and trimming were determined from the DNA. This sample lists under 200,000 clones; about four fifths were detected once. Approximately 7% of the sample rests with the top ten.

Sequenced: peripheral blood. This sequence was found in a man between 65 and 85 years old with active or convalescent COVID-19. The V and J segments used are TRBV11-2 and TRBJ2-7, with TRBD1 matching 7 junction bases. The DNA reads TGTGCCAGCAGCTCGCCACGGGACAGAAGAAACGAGCAGTACTTC. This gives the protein CASSSPRDRRNEQYF.